These 25 T cell receptor beta chains originate from one sample sequenced in a study of spatial heterogeneity in lung cancer. TCRdb independently ran MiXCR on the 5' RACE reads; one entry per CDR3 protein. The sample includes about 26,000 distinct CDR3 sequences, about 6% seen only once; the top ten take around 20%. Sample time point: blood at routine non-recurrence follow-up after resection. Material for sequencing was whole RNA from tumor, nontumor lung or frozen PBMC, left unsorted. The sequencing here drew on PBMCs, taken at follow-up. These receptors were taken from a male donor with early-stage non-small cell lung cancer.

This clonotype has only a few counts. The rearrangement links TRBV12-3 or TRBV12-4 to TRBJ2-2; maybe TRBD2 (5 bases). This CDR3 contains 14 residues. The ends were cut back, 5 bases at V and 1 base at J, with 8 bases in the middle. The CDR3 loop is CASSPGKNTGELFF. The CDR3 bases are TGTGCCAGCAGTCCGGGGAAGAACACCGGGGAGCTGTTTTTT.

In its sample, this clonotype was seen a few times. The chain couples TRBV6-6 to TRBJ2-2, with D perhaps given as TRBD1 or TRBD2 (5 bases each). The germline V gene has CDR1 MNHNY and CDR2 SVGAGI (reference sequence). V lost 7 bases and J 10 bases, leaving 13 bases between the germline ends. The CDR3 length is 12 residues. The CDR3 DNA reads TGTGCCAGCACCCCGGGGACGATGGAGCTGTTTTTT. Its protein product is CASTPGTMELFF.

This clonotype has just a few counts. This sequence joins TRBV7-2 and TRBJ2-1, with TRBD2 identical over 10 bases. Germline values: CDR1 SGHTA, CDR2 FQGNSA. V was pared by 5 bases and J by 0 bases, with 1 base of the junction left unmatched. This CDR3 is 15 amino acids long. This CDR3 reads CASSPSGGSYNEQFF. The CDR3, as DNA: TGTGCCAGCAGCCCTAGCGGGGGCTCCTACAATGAGCAGTTCTTC.

This clonotype came up many times. This chain connects TRBV29-1 to TRBJ1-1; TRBD1 aligns across 7 bases. V gave up 2 bases and J gave up 5 bases; unmatched junction bases: 8. Germline loops: CDR1 SQVTM, CDR2 ANQGSEA. The CDR3 totals 14 residues. The CDR3 coding sequence is TGCAGCGTTGAACAAGGGGACAGTGGGACTGAAGCTTTCTTT. Protein sequence: CSVEQGDSGTEAFF.

Ten or more counts support this clonotype. The rearrangement uses TRBV11-2 and TRBJ2-1; the match to TRBD2 covers 14 bases. Trimming took 2 bases from V and 4 from J; bases not matched to a gene: 4. The CDR3 sequence is 17 residues long. Germline V lookup: CDR1 SGHAT, CDR2 FQNNGV. The CDR3 loop reads CASSLKGTSGRYNEQFF. CDR3 sequence (DNA): TGTGCCAGCAGCTTAAAGGGGACTAGCGGGAGATACAATGAGCAGTTCTTC.

This clonotype was observed many times. The chain couples TRBV4-3 to TRBJ2-1, with a possible D match to TRBD1 (5 bases). Germline lookup yields CDR1 LGHNA and CDR2 YSLEER. The V end was cut by 4 bases, the J end by 3 bases, with 13 bases between. This CDR3 spans 15 amino acids. The CDR3 spells CASSPQGLNYNEQFF. The CDR3 DNA follows: TGCGCCAGCAGCCCGCAGGGTTTGAACTACAATGAGCAGTTCTTC.

This clonotype was detected many times. V is TRBV7-9 and J is TRBJ1-2; possibly TRBD1 for D (5 bases). The CDR3 extends over 13 amino acids. V was clipped by 1 base and J by 4 bases, with 7 bases between them. Germline CDR1 and CDR2: SEHNR and FQNEAQ (reference sequence). The CDR3 sequence: CASSLEGIYGYTF. In DNA, the CDR3 is TGTGCCAGCAGCTTAGAGGGGATCTATGGCTACACCTTC.

This clonotype turned up a few times. The chain is built from TRBV21-1 and TRBJ2-6; TRBD1 is the table's D call and was not checked against the DNA. TRBV21-1 has pseudogene status. The CDR3 consists of 21 residues. The DNA of the CDR3 is TGTGCCAGCAGCCTTTCCGTGCCGGGACCGCCGATTAGCTCTGGGGCCAACGTCCTGACTTTC. Protein product: CASSLSVPGPPISSGANVLTF.

This clonotype was seen many times. The V call is TRBV29-1, the J call TRBJ2-5; 9 positions agree with TRBD2. Trimming removed 1 base from V and 5 bases from J; junction bases left unmatched: 8. The V gene's germline CDR1 is SQVTM and CDR2 ANQGSEA. This CDR3 region has 15 residues. The CDR3 region is CSVEGGAGGLETQYF. DNA for the CDR3: TGCAGCGTTGAAGGTGGTGCGGGGGGGCTCGAGACCCAGTACTTC.

This clonotype was found many times. The V gene is TRBV6-2 or TRBV6-3, the J gene TRBJ2-3, with unresolved D. Trimming removed 7 bases from V and 0 bases from J, with 8 bases in between. The CDR3 has 13 residues. Germline V lookup: CDR1 MNHEY, CDR2 SVGEGT. The CDR3 protein is CASTRPSTDTQYF. The DNA of the CDR3 is TGTGCCAGCACCAGACCTAGCACAGATACGCAGTATTTT.

This clonotype was observed at least ten times. The chain recombines TRBV6-2 or TRBV6-3 with TRBJ1-1, with 9 positions matching TRBD1. Germline V gene data show CDR1 as MNHEY and CDR2 as SVGEGT. J lost 4 bases, V lost 5 bases, and 5 bases had no gene match. This CDR3 region has 14 residues. The CDR3 loop is CASSLGQGSTEAFF. As DNA, the CDR3 is TGTGCCAGCAGTCTTGGACAGGGGAGCACTGAAGCTTTCTTT.

This clonotype has at least ten counts. The chain links TRBV4-3 to TRBJ2-3; the match to TRBD1 covers 8 bases. This CDR3 has 17 residues. Germline V gives CDR1 LGHNA, CDR2 YSLEER. Trimming removed 3 bases from V and 5 bases from J; junction bases left unmatched: 13. This chain's CDR3 is CASSQHTQGARGDTQYF. The DNA of the CDR3 is TGCGCCAGCAGCCAGCACACCCAGGGGGCCCGAGGAGATACGCAGTATTTT.

This clonotype was counted ten times or more. The chain combines TRBV27 with TRBJ2-3; TRBD2 agrees at 7 bases. Germline lookup yields CDR1 MNHEY and CDR2 SMNVEV (reference sequence). With 3 bases clipped from V and 4 bases from J, the junction kept 1 base outside the gene matches. The CDR3 extends over 13 amino acids. CDR3 in DNA: TGTGCCAGCAGTTTGGCGGGAGCAGATACGCAGTATTTT. As protein: CASSLAGADTQYF.

The genes are TRBV7-9 and TRBJ1-5; TRBD1 aligns across 8 bases. The CDR3 contains 13 residues. CDR1 SEHNR and CDR2 FQNEAQ come from the germline V gene (reference sequence). Trimming cost V 5 bases and J 5 bases; bases outside gene matches: 2. CDR3 in amino acids: CASSGTGDQPQHF. In DNA form, the CDR3 reads TGTGCCAGCAGCGGGACAGGTGATCAGCCCCAGCATTTT.

This clonotype was counted only a few times. This sequence joins TRBV5-1 and TRBJ2-3; TRBD2 matches at 11 bases. V dropped 2 bases and J dropped 11; count of bases not matched to a gene: 7. The CDR3 has 14 amino acids. Germline CDR1 reads SGHRS; CDR2 reads YFSETQ. The CDR3 sequence is CASSFPIAGGLQYF. For the CDR3, the DNA is TGCGCCAGCAGCTTCCCTATAGCGGGGGGGCTGCAGTATTTT.

This clonotype has ten or more counts. The chain employs TRBV2 and TRBJ1-1, with D possibly TRBD1 on 5 matching bases. With 7 bases removed from V and 1 base from J, the gap between germline ends came to 7 bases. The CDR3 sequence is 12 residues long. In germline, CDR1 is SNHLY, CDR2 FYNNEI. The DNA of the CDR3 is TGTGCCAGCACCAGGGAGAACACTGAAGCTTTCTTT. The encoded protein is CASTRENTEAFF.

This clonotype was observed at least ten times. V is TRBV29-1 and J is TRBJ1-4, with a weak D call TRBD1 (6 bases). CDR3 length: 16 residues. Deletions cut 6 bases from V and 0 bases from J, with 17 bases between. CDR1 and CDR2 from the germline V gene are SQVTM and ANQGSEA. CDR3 sequence reads: CSVAGTSASTNEKLFF. CDR3 coding DNA: TGCAGCGTGGCCGGGACATCGGCTTCAACTAATGAAAAACTGTTTTTT.

The chain joins TRBV5-6 to TRBJ2-1; TRBD1 matches 7 bases. CDR3 length: 15 amino acids. Germline-derived CDR1 and CDR2 are SGHDT and YYEEEE. J gave up 2 bases and V 3 bases, and 5 bases lay outside the gene matches. CDR3 bases: TGTGCCAGCAGCTGGGGACAGAGTACCTACAATGAGCAGTTCTTC. Its translation is CASSWGQSTYNEQFF.

In its sample, this clonotype was seen many times. The chain is built from TRBV7-2 and TRBJ2-5; 8 bases align to TRBD2. This CDR3 spans 15 amino acids. V was pared by 5 bases and J by 9 bases, with 14 bases of the junction left unmatched. Germline CDR1 and CDR2: SGHTA and FQGNSA. CDR3 amino acids: CASSLSGGGRGAQYF. The CDR3 nucleotides read TGTGCCAGCAGCCTCAGCGGGGGCGGTCGAGGGGCCCAGTACTTC.

This clonotype showed up many times. This chain connects TRBV12-3 or TRBV12-4 to TRBJ2-2; the match to TRBD1 covers 7 bases. Unmatched junction bases numbered 7, after V lost 6 bases and J lost 3 bases. CDR3 length: 15 residues. The DNA of the CDR3 is TGTGCCAGCAGAGAGACAGGGAAGCACACCGGGGAGCTGTTTTTT. This sequence encodes CASRETGKHTGELFF.

This clonotype was counted a few times. The chain has TRBV19 and TRBJ2-3; D unclear. Germline CDR1 and CDR2: LNHDA and SQIVND (reference sequence). CDR3 length: 15 residues. Deletions cut 3 bases from V and 5 bases from J, with 15 bases between. CDR3: CASSMFEPGEDTQYF. The CDR3 DNA follows: TGTGCCAGTAGTATGTTCGAACCCGGAGAAGATACGCAGTATTTT. Drawing the rest from reference TRBV19 and TRBJ2-3, the complete variable domain is DGGITQSPKYLFRKEGQNVTLSCEQNLNHDAMYWYRQDPGQGLRLIYYSQIVNDFQKGDIAEGYSVSREKKESFPLTVTSAQKNPTAFYLCASSMFEPGEDTQYFGPGTRLTVL.

This clonotype was found many times. This chain uses TRBV12-3 or TRBV12-4 with TRBJ1-1, with 7 bases lining up with TRBD1. The CDR3 totals 15 residues. Trimming removed 6 bases from V and 5 bases from J; junction bases left unmatched: 12. CDR3 nucleotide sequence: TGTGCCAGCAGACCACCGACAGGGAAAGGGACTGAAGCTTTCTTT. Residues: CASRPPTGKGTEAFF.

This chain connects TRBV27 to TRBJ2-3; TRBD1 agrees at 9 bases. Per germline, CDR1 MNHEY and CDR2 SMNVEV (reference sequence). The CDR3 consists of 16 residues. V lost 2 bases, J lost 6 bases, and 9 bases stayed unmatched. The CDR3 reads CASSLKGTGSLDTQYF. The DNA of the CDR3 is TGTGCCAGCAGTTTAAAAGGGACAGGGTCTCTGGATACGCAGTATTTT.

This clonotype was seen repeatedly, ten times or more. V is TRBV20-1 and J is TRBJ2-1, with TRBD2 identical over 9 bases. This CDR3 is built from 17 residues. Per germline, CDR1 DFQATT and CDR2 SNEGSKA (reference sequence). Unmatched junction bases numbered 6, after V lost 0 bases and J lost 0 bases. Written as DNA, the CDR3 is TGCAGTGCTAGAGATTATCAGCGGGGGGTCTCCTACAATGAGCAGTTCTTC. It is translated as CSARDYQRGVSYNEQFF.

This clonotype was picked up many times. The V call is TRBV5-1, the J call TRBJ2-3; 7 bases agree with TRBD1. The germline V gene encodes CDR1 SGHRS and CDR2 YFSETQ. This CDR3 is 14 amino acids long. With 4 bases clipped from V and 1 base from J, the junction kept 3 bases outside the gene matches. In nucleotides, the CDR3 is TGCGCCAGCAGCCAGCAGGGGGGCACAGATACGCAGTATTTT. This sequence encodes CASSQQGGTDTQYF.